These 28 T cell receptor beta chains were all obtained from the same sample, sequenced in a study of blood T cell repertoires in COVID-19. The repertoire was sequenced with immunoSEQ multiplex PCR; TCRdb's copy has only in-frame clones and lacks some. The table has 300,000 to 350,000 clones, 86% seen once; the top ten hold approximately 4.4%. The sample consisted of PBMCs or T cells enriched from blood (not recorded which). The receptors originated from a middle-aged woman with acute COVID-19.

The V call is TRBV27, the J call TRBJ2-1, with a tentative D call TRBD2 (5 bases). Trimming took 1 base from V and 6 from J, leaving 13 bases between them. The CDR3 sequence is 15 residues long. CDR1 and CDR2 (germline): MNHEY, SMNVEV (reference sequence). The CDR3 nucleotides are TGTGCCAGCAGTTTATTTGCGACTACCCCCAATGAGCAGTTCTTC. It specifies CASSLFATTPNEQFF.

The rearrangement links TRBV5-1 to TRBJ1-4; D gene unclear. The CDR3 is made up of 16 amino acids. Germline V gene sequence: CDR1 SGHRS, CDR2 YFSETQ. Trimming stripped 4 bases from V and 0 bases from J, with 13 bases between. The CDR3 DNA sequence: TGCGCCAGCAGCCCGGGAGTCAAAGCAACTAATGAAAAACTGTTTTTT. Translating gives CASSPGVKATNEKLFF.

This sequence joins TRBV19 and TRBJ2-3, with TRBD2 as a possible D gene (5 bases). CDR1 and CDR2 from the germline V gene are LNHDA and SQIVND (reference sequence). V gave up 1 base and J gave up 2 bases, with 16 bases separating them. The CDR3 contains 17 residues. The CDR3 coding sequence is TGTGCCAGTAGTATAGGCGGGTGGGCGTTAGCCACAGATACGCAGTATTTT. Translated: CASSIGGWALATDTQYF.

This CDR3 is CASSFSGGVQETQYF. The CDR3 DNA is TGTGCCAGCAGCTTTAGCGGGGGAGTACAAGAGACCCAGTACTTC. The chain is built from TRBV7-9 and TRBJ2-5, with 9 bases that match TRBD2. The V segment lost 3 bases and the J segment 2 bases; nucleotides outside the gene matches: 4. The germline V gene has CDR1 SEHNR and CDR2 FQNEAQ (reference sequence). The CDR3 length is 15 residues.

The CDR3 reads CASSLKSQGASLYSNQPQHF. CDR3 nucleotide sequence: TGTGCCAGCAGCTTAAAGTCCCAGGGGGCGAGTCTTTATAGCAATCAGCCCCAGCATTTT. The chain uses TRBV5-4 and TRBJ1-5; 8 nucleotides agree with TRBD1. Germline CDR1 and CDR2: SGHNT and YYREEE (reference sequence). V was clipped by 2 bases and J by 0 bases; unmatched bases: 16. The CDR3 extends over 20 amino acids.

The gene calls are TRBV6-2 or TRBV6-3 and TRBJ1-1; 9 nucleotides agree with TRBD1. Germline V lookup: CDR1 MNHEY, CDR2 SVGEGT. CDR3 length equals 16 residues. The V segment lost 4 bases and the J segment 3 bases; nucleotides outside the gene matches: 9. CDR3 loop: CASSSSTGGKDTEAFF. CDR3 in DNA: TGTGCCAGCAGTTCGTCGACAGGGGGAAAAGACACTGAAGCTTTCTTT.

This chain links TRBV27 with TRBJ1-6, with 8 bases matching TRBD1. With 2 bases clipped from V and 7 bases from J, the junction kept 16 bases outside the gene matches. Germline CDR1 MNHEY, CDR2 SMNVEV (reference sequence). The CDR3 is 19 residues long. The CDR3 DNA reads TGTGCCAGCAGTTTAAGGGGGCAACAGGGACAGGCAGGGAATTCACCCCTCCACTTT. Translation: CASSLRGQQGQAGNSPLHF.

This CDR3 reads CASSPEVANTEAFF. The CDR3 bases are TGTGCCAGCAGCCCCGAGGTAGCGAACACTGAAGCTTTCTTT. This sequence joins TRBV9 and TRBJ1-1, with D unresolved. Per germline, CDR1 SGDLS and CDR2 YYNGEE. Trimming took off 4 bases at V and 1 base at J, with 11 bases between the two ends. The CDR3 is 14 residues long.

The genes are TRBV5-1 and TRBJ1-2; possible D gene TRBD1, 6 bases. Germline V gene sequence: CDR1 SGHRS, CDR2 YFSETQ. The CDR3 sequence is 14 residues long. V dropped 1 base and J dropped 9 bases, with 16 bases sitting between them. DNA of the CDR3: TGCGCCAGCAGCTTGAGACAGGACCGGTCTAGCTACACCTTC. Translating gives CASSLRQDRSSYTF.

In its sample, this clone was seen a few times. The chain couples TRBV10-3 to TRBJ2-7, with 11 bases identical to TRBD2. This CDR3 is built from 15 residues. V shed 0 bases, J shed 3 bases, and the junction held 1 base outside the gene matches. Germline V gene sequence: CDR1 ENHRY, CDR2 SYGVKD. This CDR3 reads CAISESGTSGYEQYF. The DNA for the CDR3 is TGTGCCATCAGTGAGTCAGGGACTAGCGGCTACGAGCAGTACTTC.

V usage is TRBV5-6 and J usage is TRBJ1-6, with 9 bases aligning to TRBD1. Germline CDR1 reads SGHDT; CDR2 reads YYEEEE. J lost 3 bases, V lost 0 bases, and 4 bases had no gene match. There are 17 residues in the CDR3. The CDR3 loop is CASSLATGGRYNSPLHF. The DNA for the CDR3 is TGTGCCAGCAGCTTGGCCACAGGGGGCCGCTATAATTCACCCCTCCACTTT. The whole variable domain, filled in from reference TRBV5-6 and TRBJ1-6, reads DAGVTQSPTHLIKTRGQQVTLRCSPKSGHDTVSWYQQALGQGPQFIFQYYEEEERQRGNFPDRFSGHQFPNYSSELNVNALLLGDSALYLCASSLATGGRYNSPLHFGNGTRLTVT.

CDR3 sequence reads: CASSQSPDSTYEQYF. The CDR3 DNA reads as TGTGCCAGCAGTCAAAGTCCGGACAGCACCTACGAGCAGTACTTC. This rearrangement joins TRBV7-6 to TRBJ2-7; TRBD1 might be the D (6 bases). CDR1 is SGHVS and CDR2 is FNYEAQ in the germline V gene. V lost 6 bases to trimming and J lost 2 bases, with 17 bases between them. This CDR3 has 15 residues.

This chain connects TRBV7-2 to TRBJ1-5; D uncertain. Germline CDR1 is SGHTA and CDR2 is FQGNSA. This CDR3 has 15 amino acids. V was shortened by 3 bases and J by 0 bases, with 9 bases between the two germline ends. CDR3 DNA: TGTGCCAGCAGCTTGGGAGTTAATAGCAATCAGCCCCAGCATTTT. Translation gives CASSLGVNSNQPQHF.

The chain recombines TRBV9 with TRBJ2-3; 7 positions match TRBD1. Germline assignment: CDR1 SGDLS and CDR2 YYNGEE. The V and J ends lost 1 base and 4 bases, in that order; junction bases with no gene match: 6. The CDR3 consists of 15 residues. CDR3 protein: CASSVTPGQPDTQYF. Here the CDR3 DNA reads TGTGCCAGCAGCGTAACCCCGGGACAGCCAGATACGCAGTATTTT. Supplemented by reference TRBV9 and TRBJ2-3, the full variable domain reads DSGVTQTPKHLITATGQRVTLRCSPRSGDLSVYWYQQSLDQGLQFLIQYYNGEERAKGNILERFSAQQFPDLHSELNLSSLELGDSALYFCASSVTPGQPDTQYFGPGTRLTVL.

The chain joins TRBV19 to TRBJ1-1, with 7 bases aligning to TRBD1. The V gene's germline CDR1 is LNHDA and CDR2 SQIVND (reference sequence). The CDR3 is made up of 16 amino acids. The V gene end was trimmed by 5 bases and the J gene end by 4 bases; junction bases not matched to a gene: 13. CDR3 bases: TGTGCCAGTAGTCCGATGAAGGGGGACAGTCGCACTGAAGCTTTCTTT. Translation: CASSPMKGDSRTEAFF.

V is TRBV6-2 or TRBV6-3 and J is TRBJ1-1; no clear D gene. The CDR3 sequence is 14 residues long. Looked up from germline, CDR1 is MNHEY and CDR2 is SVGEGT. Trimming shortened V by 2 bases and J by 9 bases, and 16 bases separated the two germline ends. The CDR3 DNA reads as TGTGCCAGCAGTTACACTGCGGGGATTTTTCAAGCTTTCTTT. Amino acids: CASSYTAGIFQAFF.

The chain combines TRBV19 with TRBJ2-5, with a possible D match to TRBD1 (5 bases). Germline V lookup: CDR1 LNHDA, CDR2 SQIVND (reference sequence). Trimming cost V 7 bases and J 2 bases, with 23 bases left between them. The CDR3 loop spans 17 amino acids. The CDR3 nucleotides are TGTGCCAGTACACCCCAACGGGTCGTAACAGGACAAGAGACCCAGTACTTC. It is translated as CASTPQRVVTGQETQYF.

The gene calls are TRBV9 and TRBJ1-2; tentatively, D is TRBD1 (6 bases). The CDR3 sequence is 13 residues long. Germline V gives CDR1 SGDLS, CDR2 YYNGEE. V shed 0 bases and J shed 5 bases, with 8 bases lying between them. The CDR3: CASSVGTGYGYTF. The DNA for the CDR3 is TGTGCCAGCAGCGTAGGAACAGGGTATGGCTACACCTTC.

The chain couples TRBV6-5 to TRBJ1-4; D unclear. The CDR3 loop spans 13 amino acids. V was trimmed by 2 bases and J by 11 bases, leaving 12 bases between them. From germline, CDR1 is MNHEY and CDR2 SVGAGI. CDR3 loop: CASSYVESEKLFF. In DNA, the CDR3 is TGTGCCAGCAGTTACGTGGAGTCGGAGAAACTGTTTTTT.

The J gene is TRBJ2-7, the V gene TRBV9; D gene ambiguous. Germline V CDR1 and CDR2: SGDLS, YYNGEE. The germline V and J ends were trimmed by 3 bases and 0 bases, with 16 bases remaining between them. The CDR3 length is 16 residues. Here the CDR3 reads CASSASEQLGSYEQYF. CDR3 DNA sequence: TGTGCCAGCAGCGCCTCGGAACAGCTGGGCTCCTACGAGCAGTACTTC.

Regarding this clone: Other nucleotide sequences in the sample specify the same CDR3. The chain is built from TRBV7-9 and TRBJ1-6; no clear D. V lost 3 bases and J lost 7, with 4 bases in between. CDR3 length: 12 amino acids. Germline-derived CDR1 and CDR2 are SEHNR and FQNEAQ (reference sequence). CDR3 coding DNA: TGTGCCAGCAGCTTTTCAAATTCACCCCTCCACTTT. Translated: CASSFSNSPLHF.

This rearrangement joins TRBV28 to TRBJ2-2, with D possibly being TRBD1 (6 bases). The germline V and J ends were trimmed by 6 bases and 1 base, with 15 bases remaining between them. CDR1 and CDR2 from the germline V gene are MDHEN and SYDVKM. This CDR3 is 16 amino acids long. The CDR3, as DNA: TGTGCCAGCAGCCTTCCGACACAGGGGAACACCGGGGAGCTGTTTTTT. Protein: CASSLPTQGNTGELFF.

J is TRBJ1-1 and V is TRBV21-1; the D call in the table, TRBD1, was not verified against the DNA. TRBV21-1 is a recognized pseudogene. The CDR3 is 14 amino acids. This chain's CDR3 is CASSKNRLNTEAFF. The CDR3 bases are TGTGCCAGCAGCAAAAACAGGTTGAACACTGAAGCTTTCTTT.

This chain links TRBV18 with TRBJ1-2; possible D gene TRBD1, 6 bases. The germline gives CDR1 KGHSH, CDR2 LQKENI. The V end was cut by 4 bases, the J end by 10 bases, with 19 bases between. CDR3 length equals 14 residues. Here the CDR3 reads CASSRGPTGLDYTF. DNA of the CDR3: TGTGCCAGCTCACGGGGACCCACAGGGTTGGACTACACCTTC.

The chain employs TRBV19 and TRBJ2-2; the match to TRBD2 covers 8 bases. Germline V gene data show CDR1 as LNHDA and CDR2 as SQIVND (reference sequence). The CDR3 loop spans 16 amino acids. V dropped 3 bases and J dropped 4; count of bases not matched to a gene: 7. The CDR3 DNA sequence: TGTGCCAGTAGTATTTCTACGGGGGGGATCACCGGGGAGCTGTTTTTT. Its translation: CASSISTGGITGELFF.

This clone was seen only once. The chain combines TRBV28 with TRBJ2-1; D is ambiguous. The CDR3 loop spans 13 amino acids. CDR1 is MDHEN, CDR2 SYDVKM, per germline. V was trimmed by 3 bases and J by 4 bases, leaving 7 bases between them. This chain's CDR3 is CASSFGGYNEQFF. CDR3 DNA: TGTGCCAGCAGTTTCGGCGGTTACAATGAGCAGTTCTTC.

CDR3 region: CASSPVRGHNSNQPQHF. For the CDR3, the DNA is TGTGCCAGCAGCCCTGTTAGGGGACACAATAGCAATCAGCCCCAGCATTTT. V and J are TRBV28 and TRBJ1-5; tentative D call: TRBD1 (6 bases). V lost 6 bases and J 0 bases, leaving 18 bases between the germline ends. This CDR3 contains 17 residues. Germline lookup yields CDR1 MDHEN and CDR2 SYDVKM.

The CDR3 DNA follows: TGTGCCAGCAGCGTAGGGTTGGACAGGGCACATGGCTACACCTTC. The encoded protein is CASSVGLDRAHGYTF. The chain is built from TRBV9 and TRBJ1-2; 8 bases fit TRBD1. The germline gives CDR1 SGDLS, CDR2 YYNGEE. This CDR3 has 15 amino acids. The V gene end was trimmed by 0 bases and the J gene end by 6 bases; junction bases not matched to a gene: 7.